The entry that follows covers one TCR beta chain sequence. Original processing methods: Researchers report that nucleated cell counts were estimated from reference gene primer amplification. TCRdb's copy holds only in-frame clones and misses some; the assay was immunoSEQ multiplex PCR. V and J calls and clone size are those listed in that table; D and trimming were worked out from the DNA. The table has 95,000 to 150,000 clones, 82% seen once. The sample originates from a study of blood T cell repertoires in COVID-19. Turning to the study itself: Donors in the United States, Italy and Spain gave samples during acute or convalescent COVID-19. The analysed material was cDNA or gDNA that came from T cells, B-cell-depleted T cells, or PBMCs.

This TCR was sampled from a woman in her 70s with acute or convalescent COVID-19. The sequenced sample was peripheral blood.

The CDR3 is CASSLGQGAYGYTF. In DNA, the CDR3 is TGTGCCAGCAGTTTAGGCCAGGGGGCCTATGGCTACACCTTC. The rearrangement uses TRBV27 and TRBJ1-2, with 8 bases that match TRBD1. This CDR3 is built from 14 residues. V lost 2 bases and J lost 4; bases outside the gene matches: 3. The V gene's germline CDR1 is MNHEY and CDR2 SMNVEV (reference sequence).